Listed below are T cell receptor beta chains from one sample, sequenced in a study of cytomegalovirus exposure and HLA in healthy donors. TCRdb keeps only in-frame clones here, not all; method: immunoSEQ multiplex PCR. Here the sample spans 130,000 or so clones, roughly 8.8% being singletons. Sample: PBMCs. The origin of the receptors is a woman in her forties in good health and CMV-seropositive. Each CDR3 is given with its conserved first and last residue. The order of the fields is V gene, J gene, clone size, D gene, CDR3 DNA, CDR3 protein. D genes are given only for firm matches. The size of a clone is reported for some rows only, either as once, few or many, or as a class for expanded clones.

>TRBV29-1|TRBJ2-1|.|TRBD2
TGCAGCGTAGACAGCGGGGGGGCCCTCAATGAGCAGTTCTTC
CSVDSGGALNEQFF
>TRBV5-1|TRBJ2-7|few|.
TGCGCCAGCAGCTTGGCCGCTCGGAGCTACGAGCAGTACTTC
CASSLAARSYEQYF
>TRBV19|TRBJ1-3|.|TRBD1
TGTGCCAGTAGCCGACAGGGGGTAATCCGAAACACCATATATTTT
CASSRQGVIRNTIYF
>TRBV15|TRBJ1-1|few|.
TGTGCCACCAGCATAGATACCTACCCCGGCACTGAAGCTTTCTTT
CATSIDTYPGTEAFF
>TRBV9|TRBJ2-2|.|TRBD2
TGTGCCAGCAGCGTAGATTGGAGCGGGGCGAACACCGAGGAGCTGTTTTTT
CASSVDWSGANTEELFF
>TRBV4-1|TRBJ1-2|.|.
TGCGCCAGCAGCCAAGATCCGACGGGACTTAGGATGAACACCTTC
CASSQDPTGLRMNTF
>TRBV5-1|TRBJ2-1|few|.
TGCGCCAGCAGCTTGGGCAGGGACTTCTACAATGAGCAGTTCTTC
CASSLGRDFYNEQFF
>TRBV7-9|TRBJ2-3|few|TRBD2
TGTGCCAGCAGCAAGGGCCCAGCGGGAAGCACAGATACGCAGTATTTT
CASSKGPAGSTDTQYF
>TRBV2|TRBJ2-7|.|.
TGTGCCAGCAGGCGTCCAACCGGGACATCAGACTACGAGCAGTACTTC
CASRRPTGTSDYEQYF
>TRBV11-2|TRBJ1-2|few|.
TGTGCCAGCAGCCCTACCCGGGGGGGCTATGGCTACACCTTC
CASSPTRGGYGYTF
>TRBV29-1|TRBJ2-5|few|TRBD2
TGCAGCGCCAAGCGGGGGGCCGAGACCCAGTACTTC
CSAKRGAETQYF
>TRBV9|TRBJ1-6|.|TRBD1
TGTGCCAGCAGCGAGGGGGCAGATAATTCACCCCTCCACTTT
CASSEGADNSPLHF
>TRBV19|TRBJ1-2|few|.
TGTGCCAGTAGTCGACAAATTACGTTAGGCTACACCTTC
CASSRQITLGYTF
>TRBV10-3|TRBJ2-2|few|.
TGTGCCATCAGTGAATCCCCAGGGAACACCGGGGAGCTGTTTTTT
CAISESPGNTGELFF
>TRBV7-9|TRBJ2-1|.|TRBD1
TGTGCCAGCCGGACGACAGGGGGCAATGAGCAGTTCTTC
CASRTTGGNEQFF
>TRBV7-8|TRBJ1-1|few|.
TGTGCCAGCAGCCCCTGGGCCCCGAACACTGAAGCTTTCTTT
CASSPWAPNTEAFF
>TRBV7-9|TRBJ2-7|few|.
TGTGCCAGCAGCTTACCCGGGGATCGCGAGCAGTACTTC
CASSLPGDREQYF
>TRBV6-1|TRBJ2-1|.|.
TGTGCCAGCAGTGAAAGGAGATTTAGCAATGAGCAGTTCTTC
CASSERRFSNEQFF
>TRBV5-1|TRBJ2-3|few|.
TGCGCCAGCAGCCTATCGAACACAGATACGCAGTATTTT
CASSLSNTDTQYF
>TRBV7-9|TRBJ1-2|few|TRBD1
TGTGCCAGCAGCCCAGGGACAGGCTATGGCTACACCTTC
CASSPGTGYGYTF
>TRBV5-6|TRBJ2-5|.|.
TGTGCCAGCAGCTTGTCAGAGCGAGAGACCCAGTACTTC
CASSLSERETQYF
>TRBV11-2|TRBJ1-6|few|.
TGTGCCAGCAGCTCGTTCCCGGGGGTTGCACCCCTCCACTTT
CASSSFPGVAPLHF
>TRBV23-1|TRBJ1-2|.|.
TGCGCCAGCAGTCTTACAGACGACCCCGGAGGGTATTTGAGTGATGGCTACACCTTC
CASSLTDDPGGYLSDGYTF
>TRBV7-2|TRBJ1-2|few|.
TGTGCCAGCAGCTACGGGGAGAGGACCCTCTATGGCTACACCTTC
CASSYGERTLYGYTF
>TRBV5-1|TRBJ2-3|.|TRBD1
TGCGCCAGCAGCTTGACAGGGGGAGGCACAGATACGCAGTATTTT
CASSLTGGGTDTQYF
>TRBV9|TRBJ2-5|.|.
TGTGCCAGCAGCGTTCGGGGGAAAGAGACCCAGTACTTC
CASSVRGKETQYF
>TRBV19|TRBJ1-1|.|.
TGTGCCAGTAGTATCACGGGGAGGGGCACTGAAGCTTTCTTT
CASSITGRGTEAFF
>TRBV6-5|TRBJ1-2|.|.
TGTGCCAGCAGTTCCCCGGACAGAAACTATGGCTACACCTTC
CASSSPDRNYGYTF
>TRBV18|TRBJ1-1|few|.
TGTGCCAGCTCACCTTCCAGTGACACTGAAGCTTTCTTT
CASSPSSDTEAFF
>TRBV2|TRBJ1-1|.|TRBD1
TGTGCCAGCAAACCCCGGGACAGGGGGAACACTGAAGCTTTCTTT
CASKPRDRGNTEAFF
>TRBV7-8|TRBJ2-3|.|.
TGTGCCAGCAGCCCCATGGGAGTAGGCACAGATACGCAGTATTTT
CASSPMGVGTDTQYF
>TRBV2|TRBJ2-7|few|TRBD1
TGTGCCACGGTTGGACAGGGCGGATACGAGCAGTACTTC
CATVGQGGYEQYF
>TRBV5-6|TRBJ1-2|few|.
TGTGCCAGCAGCTTGGGTGCCGGCAGGGCGACTAACTATGGCTACACCTTC
CASSLGAGRATNYGYTF
>TRBV2|TRBJ2-2|few|.
TGTGCCAGCGCAACACGATTGAACACCGGGGAGCTGTTTTTT
CASATRLNTGELFF
>TRBV4-1|TRBJ1-2|.|.
TGCGCCAGCAGCCAAGAGAAGGCAGGGATCTATGGCTACACCTTC
CASSQEKAGIYGYTF
>TRBV5-4|TRBJ1-2|few|TRBD1
TGTGCCAGCAGCCCGACAGGGGGCGAGGGCTACACCTTC
CASSPTGGEGYTF
>TRBV5-1|TRBJ1-2|few|TRBD1
TGCGCCAGCAGCTTCGACAGGGGTATCGGCTACACCTTC
CASSFDRGIGYTF
>TRBV12-5|TRBJ2-7|.|.
TGTGCTAGTGGTTCGGGGGTGTACGAGCAGTACTTC
CASGSGVYEQYF
>TRBV5-6|TRBJ2-5|.|.
TGTGCCAGCAGCTCTTCACTGACCCAGTACTTC
CASSSSLTQYF
>TRBV5-5|TRBJ1-5|.|.
TGTGCCAGCAGTCCACAAGGAGGGGAGCGACAGCCCCAGCATTTT
CASSPQGGERQPQHF
>TRBV7-2|TRBJ1-1|few|.
TGTGCCAGCAGCTCCCCACAGGGCTGGGGGACTGAAGCTTTCTTT
CASSSPQGWGTEAFF
>TRBV6-5|TRBJ2-7|few|.
TGTGCCAGCAGTTATAGCCAGGGGTACGAGCAGTACTTC
CASSYSQGYEQYF
>TRBV14|TRBJ2-5|few|.
TGTGCCAGCAGCCCACACAGGCCAGGAATAGGAGAGACCCAGTACTTC
CASSPHRPGIGETQYF
>TRBV6-5|TRBJ1-6|few|.
TGTGCCAGCAGTTCCGAAAGCTCCTATAATTCCCCCCTCCACTTT
CASSSESSYNSPLHF
>TRBV5-8|TRBJ2-3|.|TRBD2
TGTGCCAGCAGCCCGGGACGGACGGGACTAGCGACAGATACGCAGTATTTT
CASSPGRTGLATDTQYF
>TRBV29-1|TRBJ1-1|few|.
TGCAGCGTTATATGGAGGGGAATGGACACTGAAGCTTTCTTT
CSVIWRGMDTEAFF
>TRBV7-2|TRBJ1-4|few|.
TGTGCCAGCAGCCGAGCTCCAGGAACTAATGAAAAACTGTTTTTT
CASSRAPGTNEKLFF
>TRBV5-4|TRBJ1-2|.|.
TGTGCCAGCGCGTCGGGGGGGGGTGACTATGGCTACACCTTC
CASASGGGDYGYTF
>TRBV27|TRBJ1-2|.|TRBD1
TGTGCCAGCAGTTCAGGGGGCCACTACACCTTC
CASSSGGHYTF
>TRBV2|TRBJ2-7|few|TRBD1
TGTGCCAGCAGGGACAGGGGGAACGAGCAGTACTTC
CASRDRGNEQYF
>TRBV18|TRBJ2-5|.|TRBD2
TGTGCCAGCTCACCTCCGACAAGCGGGGGGCGATTGAAGACCCAGTACTTC
CASSPPTSGGRLKTQYF
>TRBV5-1|TRBJ2-1|few|TRBD2
TGCGCCAGCAGCTTTATAGCGGGGGCCTACAATGAGCAGTTCTTC
CASSFIAGAYNEQFF
>TRBV5-1|TRBJ2-2|few|.
TGCGCCAGCAGCTTGGTAGGCGGCTACACCGGGGAGCTGTTTTTT
CASSLVGGYTGELFF
>TRBV6-5|TRBJ2-7|few|TRBD2
TGTGCCAGCAGTTACGGAGCGGGACTTGGAACCTACGAGCAGTACTTC
CASSYGAGLGTYEQYF
>TRBV5-1|TRBJ2-3|.|.
TGCGCCAGCAGCTTGGACGGGACAGATACGCAGTATTTT
CASSLDGTDTQYF